Listed below are T cell receptor beta chains from one sample, sequenced in a study of persistence of HIV-infected CD4 T cells. No antigens are known for them. Generated by immunoSEQ multiplex PCR, the TCRdb table keeps only in-frame clones and is missing some. Found here are just under 65,000 clones, 70% to 75% of them singletons; the top ten hold under 2%. The material was CD4+ T cells sorted from PBMCs after roughly 19-hour stimulation, obtained from a patient who received antiretroviral therapy. These receptors were collected from an adult man with HIV who was CMV-seropositive. Each CDR3 is given with its conserved first and last residue. A D gene is named only where the DNA matches it firmly. Clone size appears in some rows only: once, few, many, or a class for an expanded clone.

abundance	d_gene	v_gene	j_gene	CDR3aa	CDR3nt
once	TRBD2	TRBV19	TRBJ2-7	CASSRQLAGGAYEQYF	TGTGCCAGTAGTCGACAACTAGCGGGGGGCGCCTACGAGCAGTACTTC
-	TRBD2	TRBV7-9	TRBJ2-7	CASSFNLAGVLLYEQYF	TGTGCCAGCAGCTTCAATTTGGCGGGGGTTCTCCTCTACGAGCAGTACTTC
few	TRBD1	TRBV7-9	TRBJ1-1	CASRSRTGERAFF	TGTGCCAGCAGATCCCGAACAGGGGAGCGGGCTTTCTTT
-	-	TRBV11-1	TRBJ1-6	CASSSDVYSPLHF	TGTGCCAGCAGCTCGGACGTCTATTCACCCCTCCACTTT
-	-	TRBV11-1	TRBJ2-4	CASSSQGGQNIQYF	TGTGCCAGCAGCTCTCAAGGAGGCCAAAACATTCAGTACTTC
-	TRBD2	TRBV9	TRBJ2-1	CASSVYHGSGGLNNEQFF	TGTGCCAGCAGCGTTTATCATGGGAGCGGGGGGCTAAACAATGAGCAGTTCTTC
-	-	TRBV9	TRBJ1-1	CASSVATANTEAFF	TGTGCCAGCAGCGTAGCAACAGCGAACACTGAAGCTTTCTTT
-	-	TRBV18	TRBJ2-6	CASSQRTASGANVLTF	TGTGCCAGCTCACAGCGGACAGCCTCTGGGGCCAACGTCCTGACTTTC
-	-	TRBV5-1	TRBJ1-2	CASSLAGQSHGYTF	TGCGCCAGCAGCTTGGCCGGGCAGTCGCATGGCTACACCTTC
-	TRBD1	TRBV3-1/TRBV3-2	TRBJ1-1	CASTTRQGAGAFF	TGTGCCAGCACCACCAGGCAGGGGGCTGGGGCTTTCTTT
-	-	TRBV7-9	TRBJ2-2	CANSFSNTGELFF	TGTGCCAACAGTTTTTCGAACACCGGGGAGCTGTTTTTT
-	-	TRBV13	TRBJ1-3	CASSLQLGPRVGAGNTIYF	TGTGCCAGCAGCTTACAGCTCGGTCCCAGGGTGGGTGCTGGAAACACCATATATTTT
-	TRBD1	TRBV7-7	TRBJ2-1	CASSLFGTGDNEQFF	TGTGCCAGCAGCCTTTTCGGGACAGGGGATAATGAGCAGTTCTTC
-	-	TRBV7-8	TRBJ1-2	CASSLGEGPAYGYTF	TGTGCCAGCAGCTTAGGAGAAGGGCCAGCCTATGGCTACACCTTC
once	TRBD1	TRBV19	TRBJ1-5	CASSQGFWDREVSQPQHF	TGTGCCAGTAGTCAAGGGTTCTGGGACAGGGAAGTGAGTCAGCCCCAGCATTTT
-	-	TRBV6-6	TRBJ1-6	CASSYDGNSPLHF	TGTGCCAGCAGTTATGACGGCAATTCACCCCTCCACTTT
-	-	TRBV27	TRBJ2-2	CASSVSRAGELFF	TGTGCCAGCAGCGTATCGCGAGCCGGGGAGCTGTTTTTT
-	TRBD1	TRBV6-5	TRBJ1-5	CASSRDRGPQPQHF	TGTGCCAGCAGCCGGGACAGGGGCCCCCAGCCCCAGCATTTT
-	-	TRBV5-1	TRBJ2-2	CASSFVDTGELFF	TGCGCCAGCAGCTTCGTCGACACCGGGGAGCTGTTTTTT
-	-	TRBV5-5	TRBJ1-1	CASSWNPRGEAFF	TGTGCCAGCAGCTGGAACCCCAGGGGCGAAGCTTTCTTT
-	-	TRBV10-3	TRBJ2-3	CAISESSLDTQYF	TGTGCCATCAGTGAGTCGTCACTAGATACGCAGTATTTT
-	-	TRBV7-9	TRBJ2-7	CASSGSRGRGEYEQYF	TGTGCCAGCAGTGGATCCAGGGGTAGAGGGGAGTACGAGCAGTACTTC
-	TRBD1	TRBV28	TRBJ2-2	CASSRRQGGTGELFF	TGTGCCAGCAGCCGAAGACAGGGGGGCACCGGGGAGCTGTTTTTT
-	-	TRBV5-5	TRBJ1-2	CASSLDGLNYGYTF	TGTGCCAGCAGCTTGGACGGCCTTAACTATGGCTACACCTTC
-	-	TRBV19	TRBJ2-2	CASTRTRTGELFF	TGTGCCAGTACCAGGACCCGCACCGGGGAGCTGTTTTTT
-	-	TRBV10-1	TRBJ2-3	CASSDGTLSTDTQYF	TGCGCCAGCAGTGACGGGACCCTTAGCACAGATACGCAGTATTTT
-	-	TRBV6-1	TRBJ1-2	CASSEEILYGYTF	TGTGCCAGCAGTGAAGAAATACTCTATGGCTACACCTTC
once	TRBD1	TRBV6-5	TRBJ1-2	CASSLNRGRYYGYTF	TGTGCCAGCAGCTTAAACAGGGGGCGCTACTATGGCTACACCTTC
few	-	TRBV5-1	TRBJ2-1	CASSLDRLDYNEQFF	TGCGCCAGCAGCTTGGACAGGCTGGACTACAATGAGCAGTTCTTC
-	TRBD2	TRBV7-3	TRBJ2-1	CASSPGLAGYYNEQFF	TGTGCCAGCAGTCCTGGACTAGCGGGGTACTACAATGAGCAGTTCTTC
-	-	TRBV20-1	TRBJ1-4	CSASKWGGTNEKLFF	TGCAGTGCTAGTAAATGGGGAGGGACTAATGAAAAACTGTTTTTT
-	-	TRBV20-1	TRBJ2-3	CSASGRVGGDTQYF	TGCAGTGCTAGTGGCAGGGTGGGGGGAGATACGCAGTATTTT
few	-	TRBV12-5	TRBJ1-6	CASGLRASSSYNSPLHF	TGTGCTAGTGGTTTGCGGGCCTCGAGCTCCTATAATTCACCCCTCCACTTT
-	-	TRBV3-1/TRBV3-2	TRBJ2-3	CASSQDFVAPQYF	TGTGCCAGCAGCCAAGATTTCGTAGCTCCGCAGTATTTT
-	TRBD1	TRBV29-1	TRBJ2-5	CSVGNWTGGGETQYF	TGCAGCGTTGGAAATTGGACAGGGGGCGGGGAGACCCAGTACTTC
-	-	TRBV7-9	TRBJ1-6	CASSLGTGFYNSPLHF	TGTGCCAGCAGCTTAGGAACAGGGTTCTATAATTCACCCCTCCACTTT
-	-	TRBV3-1/TRBV3-2	TRBJ1-5	CASSQGMEPQHF	TGTGCCAGCAGCCAAGGCATGGAGCCCCAGCATTTT
-	-	TRBV2	TRBJ2-7	CASSAAEGLEQYF	TGTGCCAGCAGCGCGGCAGAGGGGCTCGAGCAGTACTTC
-	-	TRBV29-1	TRBJ2-3	CSVVPGPTSTDTQYF	TGCAGCGTCGTACCGGGCCCGACGAGCACAGATACGCAGTATTTT
-	-	TRBV4-1	TRBJ2-2	CASSQEEGTNTGELFF	TGCGCCAGCAGCCAAGAAGAAGGAACGAACACCGGGGAGCTGTTTTTT
-	-	TRBV19	TRBJ2-5	CASSSLRGETQYF	TGTGCCAGTAGTTCCCTGAGGGGGGAGACCCAGTACTTC
few	-	TRBV2	TRBJ1-5	CASSENGKQPQHF	TGTGCCAGCAGTGAGAATGGTAAACAGCCCCAGCATTTT
-	TRBD1	TRBV11-3	TRBJ2-3	CASSLGDRGTDTQYF	TGTGCCAGCAGCTTAGGGGACAGGGGCACAGATACGCAGTATTTT
-	TRBD2	TRBV27	TRBJ2-1	CASSLSTLRGGDEQFF	TGTGCCAGCAGTTTATCCACCCTCCGGGGGGGGGATGAGCAGTTCTTC
-	-	TRBV20-1	TRBJ2-1	CSASSRDYEQFF	TGCAGTGCTAGTTCCAGGGATTATGAGCAGTTCTTC
-	-	TRBV5-6	TRBJ1-2	CASSFTGDKLLYGYTF	TGTGCCAGCAGCTTTACTGGGGACAAGCTTCTTTATGGCTACACCTTC
-	-	TRBV6-5	TRBJ1-4	CASSYSWGSGNEKLFF	TGTGCCAGCAGTTACTCTTGGGGGTCGGGGAATGAAAAACTGTTTTTT
-	TRBD1	TRBV6-6	TRBJ1-2	CASSLQGNGYTF	TGTGCCAGCAGTCTACAGGGGAATGGCTACACCTTC